This entry concerns a single T cell receptor (beta chain). One end of the junction varies from germline; a read error may be responsible. Measured with immunoSEQ multiplex PCR; TCRdb has only the in-frame clones, and not every one. The sample gives roughly 90,000 clones, roughly four fifths of which show up once; approximately 9.8% is in the top ten. The source of the sample is a study of control samples from healthy donors and cancer patients. Germline-derived CDR1 and CDR2 are MNHEY and SMNVEV (reference sequence). This CDR3 region has 14 residues. The sequenced sample consisted of blood. The sequence derives from a woman aged 55-70 years in good health. This chain uses TRBV27 with TRBJ2-7; 9 positions agree with TRBD1. The chain's CDR3 is CASRAGTGSSEQYF. CDR3 in DNA: TGTGCCAGCAGGGCCGGGACAGGGTCCTCCGAGCAGTACTTC.